This TCR beta chain comes out of a study of cytomegalovirus exposure and HLA in healthy donors. 60 Vbeta and 13 Jbeta primers were used in PCR. Assay: immunoSEQ multiplex PCR; the TCRdb copy retains only in-frame clones and omits some. The sample records 100,000 or so clones, 83% being singletons. Findings and caveats of the study: A later analysis showed HLA-associated TCR beta chains outstripping equally common others in clonal expansion. Earlier analysis looked at TCR beta V segments, and most were productive about 90% or about 30% of the time. As was reported, the classifier diagnosed cytomegalovirus status with high specificity and sensitivity.

With regard to this clone: Antigen unknown.

Sequenced material: PBMCs. The receptor comes from a man between 18 and 29 years old in good health and CMV-seronegative.

The CDR3 spells CASSLWASGSTDTQYF. DNA for the CDR3: TGTGCCAGCAGTTTATGGGCGAGCGGGAGCACAGATACGCAGTATTTT. The chain carries TRBV28 and TRBJ2-3, with TRBD2 as a possible D gene (6 bases). This CDR3 comprises 16 residues. V was clipped by 0 bases and J by 0 bases, with 10 bases between them. Germline assignment: CDR1 MDHEN and CDR2 SYDVKM.